These 7 T cell receptor beta chains came from one sample sequenced in a study of cytomegalovirus exposure and HLA in healthy donors. The study ran its PCR with 60 Vbeta and 13 Jbeta primers. Some clones are missing from TCRdb's copy, which holds only in-frame ones; the method was immunoSEQ multiplex PCR. The sample has 200,000 to 250,000 clones. Sequencing input: PBMCs. The source of these receptors is a woman in her thirties in good health and CMV-seropositive.

The chain is built from TRBV13 and TRBJ2-5, with 11 positions matching TRBD2. CDR1 is PRHDT and CDR2 is FYEKMQ in the germline V gene (reference sequence). This CDR3 spans 14 amino acids. V lost 2 bases, J lost 4 bases, and 0 bases stayed unmatched. CDR3 amino acids: CASSLLAGGETQYF. CDR3 in DNA: TGTGCCAGCAGCTTACTAGCGGGGGGAGAGACCCAGTACTTC.

The chain combines TRBV7-2 with TRBJ2-5, with 11 bases fitting TRBD1. The CDR3 has 15 amino acids. Per germline, CDR1 SGHTA and CDR2 FQGNSA. The V and J ends lost 5 bases and 5 bases, in that order; junction bases with no gene match: 7. The CDR3 protein is CASSQTGQGGETQYF. Written as DNA, the CDR3 is TGTGCCAGCAGCCAGACGGGACAGGGGGGGGAGACCCAGTACTTC.

The V and J genes are TRBV5-1 and TRBJ2-7, with TRBD2 as a possible D gene (5 bases). CDR3 length: 16 residues. In germline, CDR1 is SGHRS, CDR2 YFSETQ. Trimming stripped 4 bases from V and 2 bases from J, with 19 bases between. The CDR3 reads CASSVSSGGTTYEQYF. The CDR3 DNA follows: TGCGCCAGCAGCGTTAGCAGCGGAGGTACAACCTACGAGCAGTACTTC.

V is TRBV23-1 and J is TRBJ2-7, with D tentatively TRBD2 (6 bases). TRBV23-1 is an ORF, and what it does is uncertain. Trimming shortened V by 9 bases and J by 1 base, and 16 bases separated the two germline ends. This CDR3 comprises 14 residues. The CDR3 coding sequence is TGCGCCAGGAGACCGGGACGGGAGTCCTACGAGCAGTACTTC. Translating gives CARRPGRESYEQYF.

The chain recombines TRBV5-6 with TRBJ1-3, with TRBD1 identical over 11 bases. The CDR3 sequence is 19 residues long. In germline, CDR1 is SGHDT, CDR2 YYEEEE. V lost 0 bases, J lost 0 bases, and 8 bases stayed unmatched. The CDR3 DNA reads as TGTGCCAGCAGCTTGGCCGTGGACAGGGGGCTCCTCTCTGGAAACACCATATATTTT. Translating gives CASSLAVDRGLLSGNTIYF.

The chain carries TRBV7-7 and TRBJ2-3; 13 bases are a match to TRBD2. The CDR3 is 17 residues long. J was trimmed by 4 bases and V by 6 bases; bases with no gene match: 10. The V gene's germline CDR1 is SSHAT and CDR2 FNYEAQ (reference sequence). The CDR3 sequence is CASSSRTSGRGSDTQYF. In DNA form, the CDR3 reads TGTGCCAGCAGTTCTAGGACTAGCGGGAGAGGATCAGATACGCAGTATTTT.

As for this clone: The same CDR3 is also encoded by other DNA sequences in this sample. J is TRBJ2-2 and V is TRBV29-1; D perhaps matches TRBD1 (6 bases). Germline assignment: CDR1 SQVTM and CDR2 ANQGSEA. This CDR3 contains 13 residues. Trimming shortened V by 6 bases and J by 0 bases, and 8 bases separated the two germline ends. The CDR3 coding sequence is TGCAGCGTCGGGACACCGAACACCGGGGAGCTGTTTTTT. It specifies CSVGTPNTGELFF.